The 9 T cell receptor beta chains listed next were all sequenced from one sample in a study of T cells in Graves' hyperthyroidism and ophthalmopathy. Researchers amplified the TCR beta CDR3 regions from RNA transcripts. RT-PCR in the first round (using the HTBI primer set) targeted the TCR CDR3. TCRdb analysed the multiplex PCR reads with MiXCR anew, one entry per CDR3 protein. This table has more than 500,000 distinct CDR3 sequences, around 16% appearing once. Input material: blood. The source of these receptors is a woman aged 25 to 45 with Graves' hyperthyroidism.

This clonotype was seen many times. The genes are TRBV2 and TRBJ2-3; D gene unclear. Germline loops: CDR1 SNHLY, CDR2 FYNNEI. The CDR3 has 15 residues. V lost 1 base and J lost 2, with 10 bases in between. This CDR3 reads CASSEGGAYTDTQYF. The CDR3 DNA is TGTGCCAGCAGTGAAGGCGGAGCCTACACAGATACGCAGTATTTT.

At least ten counts were recorded for this clonotype. The chain is built from TRBV12-3 or TRBV12-4 and TRBJ2-7; 9 bases map to TRBD2. After removal of 11 bases from V and 6 bases from J, the junction contained 11 bases not matched to a gene. This CDR3 has 13 amino acids. CDR3 DNA: TGTGCCTCGAGGGGCGGGAGGGCCGGCGAGCAGTACTTC. Translation gives CASRGGRAGEQYF.

The chain couples TRBV27 to TRBJ2-5; a weak D match, TRBD1 (5 bases). Germline CDR1 reads MNHEY; CDR2 reads SMNVEV (reference sequence). The CDR3 contains 15 residues. V lost 1 base to trimming and J lost 0 bases, with 9 bases between them. CDR3 residues: CASSLYYRNQETQYF. As DNA, the CDR3 is TGTGCCAGCAGTTTATACTACAGGAACCAAGAGACCCAGTACTTC.

This clonotype was seen a handful of times. A read error is possible here, since a much larger clone lies one base away. Here the CDR3 reads CATLGGRLGEQYF. The DNA for the CDR3 is TGTGCCACCCTTGGGGGGAGGCTCGGCGAGCAGTACTTC. This rearrangement joins TRBV10-3 to TRBJ2-7; weak D call: TRBD2 (6 bases). The CDR3 is 13 amino acids. Germline CDR1 ENHRY, CDR2 SYGVKD. Trimming removed 10 bases at V and 6 bases at J, with 19 bases between.

This clonotype appeared a few times. The chain has TRBV27 and TRBJ2-1; 8 bases agree with TRBD1. Trimming cost V 5 bases and J 0 bases; bases outside gene matches: 6. Germline loops: CDR1 MNHEY, CDR2 SMNVEV (reference sequence). This CDR3 spans 16 amino acids. The CDR3 DNA reads TGTGCCAGCAGTCTTAGGGACAGGAGCTCCTACAATGAGCAGTTCTTC. It is translated as CASSLRDRSSYNEQFF.

This clonotype was detected many times. This chain uses TRBV18 with TRBJ1-4; 8 bases align to TRBD1. J was trimmed by 4 bases and V by 2 bases; bases with no gene match: 3. This CDR3 has 15 amino acids. The germline gives CDR1 KGHSH, CDR2 LQKENI. The CDR3 here is CASSPSDRGNEKLFF. The DNA for the CDR3 is TGTGCCAGCTCACCATCCGACAGGGGTAATGAAAAACTGTTTTTT.

This clonotype was counted only a few times. J is TRBJ2-4 and V is TRBV18; no clear D. The CDR3 runs 11 residues. The V and J ends lost 2 bases and 9 bases respectively, with 5 bases between them. The germline gives CDR1 KGHSH, CDR2 LQKENI. In nucleotides, the CDR3 is TGTGCCAGCTCACCATCCCTCATTCAGTACTTC. It encodes CASSPSLIQYF.

The genes are TRBV15 and TRBJ1-5; D is possibly TRBD1 (5 bases). Deletions cut 3 bases from V and 3 bases from J, with 12 bases between. The CDR3 has 15 amino acids. Per the germline V gene, CDR1 is LNHNV and CDR2 is YYDKDF (reference sequence). CDR3 nucleotide sequence: TGTGCCACCAGCAGGGACATTCCGATCAATCAGCCCCAGCATTTT. As protein: CATSRDIPINQPQHF.

The genes are TRBV6-1 and TRBJ2-7; TRBD2 agrees at 14 bases. The CDR3 length is 17 residues. Germline CDR1 is MNHNS and CDR2 is SASEGT. V gave up 10 bases and J gave up 2 bases; unmatched junction bases: 13. The CDR3 nucleotides are TGTGCCATCAGACGGACCGGGACTAGCGGGAGAGCCTACGAGCAGTACTTC. It translates to CAIRRTGTSGRAYEQYF.